This TCR beta chain was recorded in a study of CD8+ T cells in alopecia areata. In the study overall: The investigators scored severity in treated patients by the percentage of affected scalp area.

The treatment is: oral pan-JAK inhibitor, 5-10 mg twice daily. Germline CDR1 and CDR2: GTSNPN and SVGIG (reference sequence). V dropped 0 bases and J dropped 3 bases, with 9 bases sitting between them. This CDR3 has 14 amino acids. Study-wide results and caveats: Because one nonresponder was included, the link of baseline CD8+ expansion to response is considered uncertain.

Following RNA extraction, reverse transcription yielded cDNA that acted as the sequencing template. The data were produced by immunoSEQ multiplex PCR, yet TCRdb's version contains in-frame clones alone and is incomplete. Here the sample spans under 200,000 clones, less than 70% being singletons. A note on this clone: Its antigen is as yet unknown. The identical CDR3 is also encoded by other nucleotide sequences in the sample.

Sequencing was performed on CD4+ T cells sorted from blood, taken at week 24, from a patient treated with tofacitinib. This receptor was identified in a human donor with alopecia areata. This rearrangement joins TRBV30 to TRBJ1-5; no reliable D call. The DNA of the CDR3 is TGTGCCTGGAGTGTTGGGCAGAACAATCAGCCCCAGCATTTT. Protein: CAWSVGQNNQPQHF.